Each of the 9 T cell receptor beta chains below was sequenced from the same sample in a study of blood T cell repertoires in COVID-19. Sequencing used immunoSEQ multiplex PCR; TCRdb keeps in-frame clones, though not all of them. The table records more than 85,000 clones, 70% to 90% of them present only once. The sample was peripheral blood. These receptors were obtained from a woman aged 80 or older with acute or convalescent COVID-19.

J is TRBJ1-4 and V is TRBV20-1; D possibly corresponds to TRBD1 (5 bases). This CDR3 is 13 amino acids long. The germline gives CDR1 DFQATT, CDR2 SNEGSKA (reference sequence). V shed 3 bases and J shed 3 bases, with 8 bases lying between them. The DNA for the CDR3 is TGCAGTGCTAGTAAGGGGCCTAATGAAAAACTGTTTTTT. Amino acid sequence: CSASKGPNEKLFF.

The count of this clone is one. V and J are TRBV6-2 or TRBV6-3 and TRBJ1-1; D is possibly TRBD1 (6 bases). CDR1 and CDR2 from the germline V gene are MNHEY and SVGEGT. This CDR3 is built from 14 residues. V lost 2 bases and J 11 bases, leaving 18 bases between the germline ends. The CDR3 nucleotides are TGTGCCAGCAGTTACCTCAGGGGCGCCAAGACCGCTTTCTTT. Protein: CASSYLRGAKTAFF.

The rearrangement uses TRBV7-9 and TRBJ2-4, with a tentative D call TRBD1 (6 bases). Trimming removed 5 bases from V and 9 bases from J, with 23 bases in between. Germline V CDR1 and CDR2: SEHNR, FQNEAQ (reference sequence). This CDR3 region has 16 residues. The CDR3 is CASSRGDKGPWGIQYF. The CDR3 DNA is TGTGCCAGCAGCCGAGGGGACAAGGGTCCGTGGGGCATTCAGTACTTC.

This clone was picked up one time. The chain uses TRBV27 and TRBJ1-5; unclear D gene. The CDR3 consists of 14 residues. Germline V CDR1 and CDR2: MNHEY, SMNVEV (reference sequence). Trimming stripped 6 bases from V and 5 bases from J, with 14 bases between. The CDR3 spells CASRISGSHQPQHF. In nucleotides, the CDR3 is TGTGCCAGCAGGATCTCCGGGTCCCATCAGCCCCAGCATTTT.

On this clone: Relative to the germline gene, one junction end is altered; a read error may explain this. CDR3 sequence reads: CASSMYSGTGELFF. As DNA, the CDR3 is TGTGCTAGCAGCATGTATAGCGGAACCGGGGAGCTGTTTTTT. This chain connects TRBV7-7 to TRBJ2-2; possible D gene TRBD2, 6 bases. CDR1 is SSHAT, CDR2 FNYEAQ, per germline (reference sequence). This CDR3 is 14 amino acids long.

The sample holds a few counts of this clone. The chain employs TRBV4-2 and TRBJ1-5, with TRBD1 as a possible D gene (5 bases). V lost 0 bases and J lost 0, with 15 bases in between. The CDR3 covers 18 residues. From germline, CDR1 is LGHNA and CDR2 YNFKEQ. CDR3 sequence (DNA): TGTGCCAGCAGCCAAGATCTACAGGTATGGGTTAGCAATCAGCCCCAGCATTTT. It is translated as CASSQDLQVWVSNQPQHF.

V and J are TRBV28 and TRBJ2-7, with 8 bases lining up with TRBD2. This CDR3 has 14 amino acids. In germline, CDR1 is MDHEN, CDR2 SYDVKM. V gave up 10 bases and J gave up 5 bases; unmatched junction bases: 13. CDR3 sequence: CATAPFRGGNEQYF. CDR3 sequence (DNA): TGTGCCACCGCCCCCTTCCGGGGGGGTAACGAGCAGTACTTC.

J is TRBJ1-5 and V is TRBV6-6; D unclear. The V end lost 2 bases, the J end lost 7 bases, and 12 bases lay between the germline ends. The CDR3 is 14 amino acids. CDR1 MNHNY and CDR2 SVGAGI come from the germline V gene (reference sequence). CDR3 sequence: CASSYTGEGQPQHF. The CDR3, as DNA: TGTGCCAGCAGTTACACGGGAGAGGGACAGCCCCAGCATTTT.

The chain carries TRBV14 and TRBJ1-2, with a weak D call TRBD1 (5 bases). Germline-derived CDR1 and CDR2 are SGHDN and FVKESK. V lost 4 bases and J lost 5, with 17 bases in between. The CDR3 sequence is 15 residues long. The CDR3 loop is CASSPALGGAYGYTF. The CDR3, as DNA: TGTGCCAGCAGCCCCGCGTTGGGAGGGGCTTATGGCTACACCTTC. Full variable domain (rest looked up from reference TRBV14 and TRBJ1-2): EAGVTQFPSHSVIEKGQTVTLRCDPISGHDNLYWYRRVMGKEIKFLLHFVKESKQDESGMPNNRFLAERTGGTYSTLKVQPAELEDSGVYFCASSPALGGAYGYTFGSGTRLTVV.